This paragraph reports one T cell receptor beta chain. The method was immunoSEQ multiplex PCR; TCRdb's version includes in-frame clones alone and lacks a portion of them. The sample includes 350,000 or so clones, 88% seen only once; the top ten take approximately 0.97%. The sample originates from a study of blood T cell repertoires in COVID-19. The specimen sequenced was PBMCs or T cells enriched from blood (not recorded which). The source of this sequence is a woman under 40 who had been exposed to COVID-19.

The CDR3 loop reads CASSDSGTSGETQYF. The CDR3 DNA follows: TGCGCCAGCAGTGATTCCGGGACTAGCGGGGAGACCCAGTACTTC. The chain uses TRBV10-2 and TRBJ2-5; 12 positions agree with TRBD2. Trimming cost V 3 bases and J 5 bases; bases outside gene matches: 4. This CDR3 region has 15 residues. Germline V gene lookup returns CDR1 WSHSY and CDR2 SAAADI.